This passage covers 11 T cell receptor beta chains from one sample sequenced in a study of tumor and adjacent non-tumor tissue in lung cancer. A modified ARM-PCR protocol with three rounds of nested PCR amplified TCRbeta. Each CDR3 protein is one row after TCRdb ran MiXCR on the multiplex PCR reads. The repertoire holds some 100,000 distinct CDR3 sequences, over 55% seen once, with approximately 19% in the top ten. The template was RNA from unsorted bulk tissue. The normal lung tissue was taken more than 3 cm from the tumor edge. Sequencing input: distant non-tumor lung tissue. Receptors were obtained from a young man with non-small cell lung cancer.

V gene TRBV20-1 combines with J gene TRBJ2-1; no definite D call. The DNA matches TRBJ2-7 better at its end, which makes the J call doubtful. CDR3 length: 13 residues. Germline CDR1 DFQATT, CDR2 SNEGSKA (reference sequence). The CDR3 loop is CSATIGSYNEQYF. The CDR3 DNA reads as TGCAGTGCCACAATAGGCTCCTACAATGAGCAGTACTTC.

The sample holds a few counts of this clonotype. A much larger clone differs by one base, so this may be a read error. The gene calls are TRBV29-1 and TRBJ1-2; 9 bases fit TRBD1. This CDR3 region has 15 residues. CDR1 is SQVTM, CDR2 ANQGSEA, per germline. CDR3 in DNA: TGCCGCGTTGACGGTCCGGGACAGGGAGCCCATGGCTACACCTTC. Translated: CRVDGPGQGAHGYTF.

With respect to this clonotype: One end of the junction fails to match germline, which may point to a read error. The chain is built from TRBV5-6 and TRBJ2-1; D is perhaps TRBD2 (5 bases). Germline lookup yields CDR1 SGHDT and CDR2 YYEEEE. This CDR3 spans 13 amino acids. CDR3 in amino acids: CASNLGLGNEQFF. CDR3 in DNA: TGTGCCAGCAATCTCGGACTTGGTAATGAGCAATTCTTC.

In its sample, this clonotype was seen a few times. A much larger clone lies one base from this, so it may be a read error. The V gene is TRBV6-2 or TRBV6-3, the J gene TRBJ2-7; D unresolved. The germline gives CDR1 MNHEY, CDR2 SVGEGT. This CDR3 has 11 residues. The CDR3 region is CGSSFIHEQYF. The CDR3 nucleotides read TGTGGCAGCAGCTTCATACACGAGCAGTACTTC.

This rearrangement joins TRBV20-1 to TRBJ2-3, with 7 bases identical to TRBD2. The CDR3 has 13 amino acids. Germline CDR1 reads DFQATT; CDR2 reads SNEGSKA (reference sequence). With 8 bases clipped from V and 5 bases from J, the junction kept 10 bases outside the gene matches. CDR3 sequence reads: CSTGGREGDTQYF. As DNA, the CDR3 is TGCAGTACTGGAGGCAGGGAGGGAGATACGCAGTATTTT.

As concerns this clonotype: The conserved closing phenylalanine or tryptophan is absent in this CDR3, likely reflecting a read error. The genes are TRBV4-1 and TRBJ2-1; D possibly corresponds to TRBD1 (6 bases). The germline V gene encodes CDR1 MGHRA and CDR2 YSYEKL. The CDR3 has 15 residues. The CDR3 loop is CVSSQDLGAVSGQFL. The CDR3 DNA reads TGCGTCAGCAGCCAAGATTTGGGGGCTGTGAGCGGGCAGTTCTTA.

To note about this clonotype: A much bigger clone sits one base away, suggesting this may be a read error. The V call is TRBV20-1, the J call TRBJ1-1; 9 bases are a match to TRBD1. Germline values: CDR1 DFQATT, CDR2 SNEGSKA (reference sequence). This CDR3 spans 12 amino acids. CDR3 sequence reads: CSARQGGTEVFF. The CDR3 DNA sequence: TGCAGTGCTCGACAGGGGGGCACTGAAGTTTTCTTT.

This clonotype was counted once. An end of the junction differs from the germline gene, which may be a read error. The gene calls are TRBV13 and TRBJ2-5, with 9 bases identical to TRBD2. This CDR3 has 16 residues. Germline values: CDR1 PRHDT, CDR2 FYEKMQ (reference sequence). The CDR3 DNA is TGTGTCAGCAGCTTCGGCGGGAGGGCCAGACAAGAGACCCAGTACTTC. Amino acid sequence: CVSSFGGRARQETQYF.

The chain is built from TRBV6-1 and TRBJ1-1; D not certain. Germline V CDR1 and CDR2: MNHNS, SASEGT. This CDR3 has 13 amino acids. V was shortened by 5 bases and J by 11 bases, with 18 bases between the two germline ends. The CDR3 sequence: CASSFGPRVIAFF. The DNA for the CDR3 is TGTGCCAGCAGTTTCGGACCTAGGGTCATTGCTTTCTTT.

On this clonotype itself: One base away lies a much larger clone, so this may be a sequencing read error. The chain links TRBV14 to TRBJ1-1, with D maybe TRBD1 (6 bases). The CDR3 sequence is 12 residues long. The V gene's germline CDR1 is SGHDN and CDR2 FVKESK. Here the CDR3 DNA reads TGTGCCAGCAGCCAAGATCGCCGGACAGCTCTCTTT. Protein: CASSQDRRTALF.

With respect to this clonotype: A read error may account for a junction end that differs from germline. This chain joins TRBV6-5 and TRBJ1-3; D not certain. Germline CDR1 and CDR2: MNHEY and SVGAGI. The CDR3 is 13 residues long. As DNA, the CDR3 is TGTGCCACCAGTCAGAGTTCTGGAAACATCATATATTTT. This gives the protein CATSQSSGNIIYF.